These T cell receptor beta chains were read from a single sample in a study of T cell responses to AZD1222 COVID-19 vaccine. TCRdb's table, derived via immunoSEQ multiplex PCR, lists solely in-frame clones and lacks some. The sample includes roughly 33,000 clones, approximately 78% seen only once; the top ten take roughly 4%. Specimen: peripheral blood, collected 28 days after the second AZD1222 dose. The receptor source for this set is an adult who received the AZD1222 COVID-19 vaccine. CDR3s include the opening cysteine and the closing phenylalanine or tryptophan.

len,v_gene,CDR3aa
14,TRBV5-1,CASSLGQGLETQYF
18,TRBV4-1,CASSQESRQGASNTEAFF
17,TRBV24-1,CATSDLSGETGVYGYTF
17,TRBV5-6,CASQRLTGGAGANVLTF
16,TRBV19,CASSPTRQGSNEKLFF
15,TRBV18,CASSPDVLSYNEQFF
13,TRBV5-1,CASSVETKNIQYF
15,TRBV5-1,CASSPREGSYNEQFF
15,TRBV7-2,CASSLGGRPTDTQYF
16,TRBV12-1,CASSLVTGTLTSEAFF
13,TRBV19,CASSTGSRSGYTF
14,TRBV12-5,CASGLVPNTDTQYF
15,TRBV7-9,CASSGALGGNTEAFF
17,TRBV5-5,CASSPGPSTNFDEKLFF
17,TRBV4-2,CASSQAAGQGFGTEAFF
11,TRBV2,CADSRNAEQFF
14,TRBV7-2,CASSIQGAGYEQYF
15,TRBV19,CASRPSPSTNEKLFF
11,TRBV5-5,CASSLFDEQFF
16,TRBV7-8,CASSLRLAGDYNEQFF
17,TRBV5-4,CASSLKGQQGGKSPLHF
15,TRBV18,CASSPFRRQSDTQYF
11,TRBV10-3,CAIEGSEGYTF
15,TRBV10-3,CAISGTSGSEDTQYF
13,TRBV3-1/TRBV3-2,CASSHRIQETQYF
11,TRBV20-1,CSPRQGNEQFF
13,TRBV30,CACGRGGDQPQHF
15,TRBV7-9,CASSHTGVSNYGYTF
15,TRBV25-1,CASGRRGLTYNEQFF
14,TRBV5-1,CASSFSAWDYGYTF
16,TRBV7-8,CASSLWTSGGTDTQYF
14,TRBV20-1,CSASFQGIGGELFF
15,TRBV19,CASSIITSGRNEQFF
15,TRBV4-2,CASSQETGGTDTQYF
11,TRBV12-3/TRBV12-4,CASSPANEQFF
15,TRBV19,CASRDRGLQQYEQYF
16,TRBV10-2,CASMEPRTEMNTEAFF
15,TRBV5-8,CASSAGTGRNSPLHF
17,TRBV5-6,CASSFKVGQGSTDTQYF
17,TRBV4-1,CASSPNGLGYSSYEQYF
14,TRBV24-1,CATSDMDRVYGYTF
16,TRBV5-5,CASSEPGQRLNYGYTF
13,TRBV19,CASSRREYSPLHF
14,TRBV20-1,CSASFRSPEWGYTF